These 26 T cell receptor beta chains originate from one sample sequenced in a study of blood T cell repertoires in COVID-19. Some clones are missing from TCRdb's copy, which holds only in-frame ones; the method was immunoSEQ multiplex PCR. The sample records about 240,000 clones, approximately 83% being singletons. The specimen sequenced was peripheral blood. Source of these receptors: a woman of 80 years or more with acute or convalescent COVID-19.

Concerning this clone itself: This CDR3 is also generated by other DNA sequences in the sample. The chain links TRBV28 to TRBJ2-7; possible D gene TRBD2, 6 bases. The V gene's germline CDR1 is MDHEN and CDR2 SYDVKM. CDR3 length: 13 amino acids. V dropped 3 bases and J dropped 1 base, with 7 bases sitting between them. The CDR3 loop is CASSFRGSYEQYF. CDR3 sequence (DNA): TGTGCCAGCAGTTTTCGGGGGTCCTACGAGCAGTACTTC.

V usage is TRBV5-4 and J usage is TRBJ1-1; 7 positions agree with TRBD1. There are 14 residues in the CDR3. V gave up 5 bases and J gave up 3 bases; unmatched junction bases: 7. Germline V lookup: CDR1 SGHNT, CDR2 YYREEE (reference sequence). As DNA, the CDR3 is TGTGCCAGCAGATACAGGGGACAAGACACTGAAGCTTTCTTT. It translates to CASRYRGQDTEAFF.

This sequence joins TRBV30 and TRBJ1-5; possibly TRBD1 for D (5 bases). Germline V gene data show CDR1 as GTSNPN and CDR2 as SVGIG (reference sequence). The CDR3 totals 14 residues. V shed 1 base and J shed 6 bases, with 13 bases lying between them. The CDR3 DNA reads TGTGCCTGGAGTGGGGCAGGGACTGGTCAGCCCCAGCATTTT. This translates into CAWSGAGTGQPQHF.

This clone has just a few counts. The rearrangement joins TRBV12-3 or TRBV12-4 to TRBJ1-3; D gene ambiguous. This CDR3 has 12 amino acids. V was shortened by 7 bases and J by 8 bases, with 12 bases between the two germline ends. The CDR3 spells CASTLQLDTIYF. DNA for the CDR3: TGTGCCAGCACCCTCCAGCTAGACACCATATATTTT.

J is TRBJ1-2 and V is TRBV7-3, with no clear D. Germline lookup yields CDR1 SGHTA and CDR2 FQGTGA. This CDR3 comprises 18 residues. The V end was cut by 1 base, the J end by 0 bases, with 18 bases between. CDR3 DNA: TGTGCCAGCAGCTTAAATAGTAGGTCGGCGGAGTCTAACTATGGCTACACCTTC. Translating gives CASSLNSRSAESNYGYTF.

This clone was counted a single time. V usage is TRBV5-1 and J usage is TRBJ2-1, with 11 bases that match TRBD2. The V gene end was trimmed by 4 bases and the J gene end by 5 bases; junction bases not matched to a gene: 5. CDR3 size: 15 residues. Germline values: CDR1 SGHRS, CDR2 YFSETQ. The DNA of the CDR3 is TGCGCCAGCAGCCTTCTAGCGGGGGGAAACAATGAGCAGTTCTTC. Protein: CASSLLAGGNNEQFF.

The chain employs TRBV4-1 and TRBJ2-5; weak D call: TRBD2 (7 bases). Germline CDR1 is MGHRA and CDR2 is YSYEKL. Trimming shortened V by 4 bases and J by 4 bases, and 19 bases separated the two germline ends. The CDR3 spans 16 residues. CDR3 DNA: TGCGCCAGCAGCCCTAAAAGGGGGGGGGAAGGAGAGACCCAGTACTTC. It encodes CASSPKRGGEGETQYF.

The V call is TRBV9, the J call TRBJ1-2, with a possible D match to TRBD1 (5 bases). The germline gives CDR1 SGDLS, CDR2 YYNGEE. Trimming removed 4 bases at V and 1 base at J, with 8 bases between. The CDR3 is 13 residues long. The CDR3 DNA reads TGTGCCAGCAGCCGACAGAATAACTATGGCTACACCTTC. It yields the protein CASSRQNNYGYTF.

J is TRBJ1-1 and V is TRBV2; D gene ambiguous. Germline V lookup: CDR1 SNHLY, CDR2 FYNNEI. CDR3 size: 13 residues. V was clipped by 8 bases and J by 4 bases, with 14 bases between them. This CDR3 reads CASDRGLGTEAFF. The CDR3 DNA is TGTGCCAGCGACCGGGGTCTTGGCACTGAAGCTTTCTTT.

CDR3 DNA sequence: TGTGCCAGCAGCTTGGGGACAGGGAGCGGCTCGGCGCAGCCCCAGCATTTT. Its protein is CASSLGTGSGSAQPQHF. The J gene is TRBJ1-5, the V gene TRBV5-5; TRBD1 agrees at 8 bases. Germline V CDR1 and CDR2: SGHKS, YYEKEE (reference sequence). Losses at the gene ends were 0 bases for V and 7 bases for J; bases not matched to a gene: 12. The CDR3 is made up of 17 amino acids.

The CDR3 is CASSVDYREQYF. Here the CDR3 DNA reads TGTGCCAGCAGCGTTGACTATCGCGAGCAGTACTTC. The chain recombines TRBV3-1 (or the pseudogene TRBV3-2) with TRBJ2-7, with D possibly TRBD2 on 5 matching bases. The CDR3 has 12 residues. The V end lost 5 bases, the J end lost 6 bases, and 11 bases lay between the germline ends. From germline, CDR1 is LGHDT and CDR2 YNNKEL (reference sequence).

This chain joins TRBV5-1 and TRBJ1-2; possibly TRBD1 for D (5 bases). Germline V gene lookup returns CDR1 SGHRS and CDR2 YFSETQ. The CDR3 is 14 residues long. V gave up 3 bases and J gave up 6 bases, with 15 bases separating them. CDR3 in amino acids: CASSWQGKGNGYTF. The CDR3 DNA follows: TGCGCCAGCAGCTGGCAGGGAAAAGGGAATGGCTACACCTTC.

The V gene is TRBV15, the J gene TRBJ2-3, with 9 nucleotides matching TRBD2. J was trimmed by 2 bases and V by 2 bases; bases with no gene match: 5. Germline V CDR1 and CDR2: LNHNV, YYDKDF (reference sequence). The CDR3 loop spans 16 amino acids. The CDR3 loop is CATSRSLAGVTDTQYF. The CDR3 nucleotides are TGTGCCACCAGCAGATCCTTAGCGGGGGTCACAGATACGCAGTATTTT.

Concerning this clone: Additional DNA sequences in this sample encode the identical CDR3. The chain is built from TRBV18 and TRBJ2-7; TRBD1 aligns across 7 bases. CDR3 size: 13 residues. CDR1 is KGHSH and CDR2 is LQKENI in the germline V gene. Losses at the gene ends were 8 bases for V and 0 bases for J; bases not matched to a gene: 4. The CDR3, as DNA: TGTGCCAGCAGTCCAGGGGGCTCCTACGAGCAGTACTTC. This encodes CASSPGGSYEQYF.

The chain combines TRBV5-1 with TRBJ2-1; TRBD1 matches at 7 bases. CDR1 and CDR2 from the germline V gene are SGHRS and YFSETQ. The CDR3 contains 15 residues. J was trimmed by 1 base and V by 4 bases; bases with no gene match: 5. The CDR3 here is CASSTGQVSYNEQFF. CDR3 in DNA: TGCGCCAGCAGCACCGGACAGGTTTCCTACAATGAGCAGTTCTTC.

The chain recombines TRBV10-3 with TRBJ1-1; a weak D match, TRBD1 (5 bases). V was shortened by 4 bases and J by 0 bases, with 12 bases between the two germline ends. Germline CDR1 reads ENHRY; CDR2 reads SYGVKD. The CDR3 contains 15 residues. The CDR3 DNA reads as TGTGCCATCAGTGTCGGGGGGAGCATGAACACTGAAGCTTTCTTT. Its translation is CAISVGGSMNTEAFF.

The chain has TRBV19 and TRBJ1-2, with TRBD1 matching 10 bases. Trimming took 6 bases from V and 2 from J; bases not matched to a gene: 9. The CDR3 is 16 residues long. The germline CDR1 and CDR2 sequences are LNHDA and SQIVND (reference sequence). The CDR3 spells CASRIGTGDGNYGYTF. The CDR3, as DNA: TGTGCCAGTAGAATCGGGACAGGGGATGGGAACTATGGCTACACCTTC.

J is TRBJ1-3 and V is TRBV5-1; 7 bases map to TRBD1. V shed 4 bases and J 0 bases; nucleotides not matched to a gene: 7. The CDR3 length is 16 residues. Germline V gives CDR1 SGHRS, CDR2 YFSETQ. Written as DNA, the CDR3 is TGCGCCAGCAGCGTCACAGGGGCCCTCTCTGGAAACACCATATATTTT. Protein: CASSVTGALSGNTIYF.

This chain links TRBV6-5 with TRBJ1-2, with 9 nucleotides matching TRBD1. CDR3 length: 14 residues. The germline V gene has CDR1 MNHEY and CDR2 SVGAGI. The J segment lost 7 bases and the V segment lost 2 bases, leaving 5 bases of the junction unmatched. The CDR3 region has the DNA TGTGCCAGCAGTTACGAGACAGGGGGTAGTGGCTACACCTTC. Amino acids: CASSYETGGSGYTF.

CDR3: CASSQGGNQPQHF. In DNA, the CDR3 is TGTGCCAGCAGCCAAGGGGGAAATCAGCCCCAGCATTTT. The chain employs TRBV12-3 or TRBV12-4 and TRBJ1-5, with TRBD1 as a possible D gene (6 bases). The V end was cut by 6 bases, the J end by 4 bases, with 10 bases between. The CDR3 consists of 13 residues.

This clone came up a few times. This chain connects TRBV6-2 or TRBV6-3 to TRBJ1-1, with a tentative D call TRBD1 (5 bases). Germline V lookup: CDR1 MNHEY, CDR2 SVGEGT. This CDR3 region has 13 residues. Deletions cut 3 bases from V and 4 bases from J, with 9 bases between. The CDR3 here is CASSYDSPTEAFF. DNA for the CDR3: TGTGCCAGCAGTTATGACAGTCCCACTGAAGCTTTCTTT.

V usage is TRBV2 and J usage is TRBJ2-6; no clear D. This CDR3 has 15 amino acids. With 6 bases removed from V and 2 bases from J, the gap between germline ends came to 11 bases. Germline V lookup: CDR1 SNHLY, CDR2 FYNNEI. The CDR3 sequence is CASSTTRAGANVLTF. CDR3 DNA sequence: TGTGCCAGCAGCACGACCCGGGCTGGGGCCAACGTCCTGACTTTC.

This clone has only one observation. The chain is built from TRBV3-1 (or the pseudogene TRBV3-2) and TRBJ2-7, with D unresolved. The CDR3 is made up of 14 amino acids. Germline CDR1 and CDR2: LGHDT and YNNKEL (reference sequence). V was cut by 0 bases and J by 2 bases, with 8 bases left in between. The CDR3 DNA sequence: TGTGCCAGCAGCCAAGAATCCGCTACCTACGAGCAGTACTTC. Translated, it gives CASSQESATYEQYF.

This clone occurred once. This chain links TRBV11-3 with TRBJ1-2, with 8 bases fitting TRBD1. The germline V gene has CDR1 SGHNT and CDR2 YENEEA. Trimming removed 4 bases from V and 1 base from J; junction bases left unmatched: 2. The CDR3 sequence is 14 residues long. CDR3 residues: CASSWTGINYGYTF. In DNA, the CDR3 is TGTGCCAGCAGCTGGACAGGGATTAACTATGGCTACACCTTC. The complete variable domain, with remaining parts taken from reference TRBV11-3 and TRBJ1-2, reads EAGVVQSPRYKIIEKKQPVAFWCNPISGHNTLYWYLQNLGQGPELLIRYENEEAVDDSQLPKDRFSAERLKGVDSTLKIQPAELGDSAVYLCASSWTGINYGYTFGSGTRLTVV.

This clone appeared once. The chain couples TRBV18 to TRBJ1-6, with D tentatively TRBD1 (5 bases). CDR3 length: 16 residues. Germline V gene sequence: CDR1 KGHSH, CDR2 LQKENI. Trimming stripped 2 bases from V and 7 bases from J, with 15 bases between. The CDR3 region is CASSPSGGMGNSPLHF. The CDR3 coding sequence is TGTGCCAGCTCACCAAGCGGGGGAATGGGGAATTCACCCCTCCACTTT.

The genes are TRBV12-3 or TRBV12-4 and TRBJ1-2; 7 bases fit TRBD1. CDR3 length: 13 amino acids. J lost 4 bases, V lost 9 bases, and 8 bases had no gene match. Written as DNA, the CDR3 is TGTGCCAGTAGTCGACAGGGAAGCTATGGCTACACCTTC. Protein product: CASSRQGSYGYTF.